What follows are 19 T cell receptor beta chains derived from one specimen sequenced in a study of blood T cell repertoires in COVID-19. Repertoires were generated with immunoSEQ multiplex PCR, while TCRdb's copy carries only in-frame clones and drops some. Of more than 150,000 clones in the sample, roughly 86% were seen once. Source material: peripheral blood. Receptors were obtained from a man aged 35 to 55 with active or convalescent COVID-19.

The V gene is TRBV19, the J gene TRBJ1-6, with 8 bases lining up with TRBD1. Germline CDR1 and CDR2: LNHDA and SQIVND (reference sequence). The CDR3 extends over 15 amino acids. V dropped 4 bases and J dropped 6; count of bases not matched to a gene: 5. The DNA of the CDR3 is TGTGCCAGTAGTACCCAGGGGGCGATTAATTCACCCCTCCACTTT. As protein: CASSTQGAINSPLHF. Using reference TRBV19 and TRBJ1-6 for the parts outside the CDR3, the full variable domain is DGGITQSPKYLFRKEGQNVTLSCEQNLNHDAMYWYRQDPGQGLRLIYYSQIVNDFQKGDIAEGYSVSREKKESFPLTVTSAQKNPTAFYLCASSTQGAINSPLHFGNGTRLTVT.

The genes are TRBV15 and TRBJ1-2, with 8 positions matching TRBD1. Germline V lookup: CDR1 LNHNV, CDR2 YYDKDF (reference sequence). V lost 0 bases, J lost 8 bases, and 11 bases stayed unmatched. The CDR3 is 16 residues long. The CDR3 DNA reads as TGTGCCACCAGCAGAGATCGGCGGACAGGGATATCGGGCTACACCTTC. This codes for CATSRDRRTGISGYTF.

The chain has TRBV6-6 and TRBJ1-5; 8 positions match TRBD1. Per germline, CDR1 MNHNY and CDR2 SVGAGI (reference sequence). The CDR3 extends over 14 amino acids. V shed 4 bases, J shed 5 bases, and the junction held 4 bases outside the gene matches. CDR3 region: CASSFHRGDQPQHF. DNA for the CDR3: TGTGCCAGCAGTTTCCACAGGGGGGATCAGCCCCAGCATTTT.

The chain is built from TRBV5-1 and TRBJ2-5; 8 nucleotides agree with TRBD2. V shed 2 bases and J 4 bases; nucleotides not matched to a gene: 13. The CDR3 spans 17 residues. Germline CDR1 is SGHRS and CDR2 is YFSETQ. DNA for the CDR3: TGCGCCAGCAGCTTCGGAATGGCGCGGGGGGCCGGAGAGACCCAGTACTTC. It yields the protein CASSFGMARGAGETQYF.

The rearrangement links TRBV7-2 to TRBJ2-5; TRBD2 aligns across 11 bases. CDR3 size: 15 residues. V lost 5 bases, J lost 5 bases, and 7 bases stayed unmatched. Germline CDR1 is SGHTA and CDR2 is FQGNSA. In nucleotides, the CDR3 is TGTGCCAGCAGCGTTAGCGGGGGGGCCCGGGAGACCCAGTACTTC. This sequence encodes CASSVSGGARETQYF. The complete variable domain, with remaining parts taken from reference TRBV7-2 and TRBJ2-5, reads GAGVSQSPSNKVTEKGKDVELRCDPISGHTALYWYRQSLGQGLEFLIYFQGNSAPDKSGLPSDRFSAERTGGSVSTLTIQRTQQEDSAVYLCASSVSGGARETQYFGPGTRLLVL.

The rearrangement uses TRBV3-1 (or the pseudogene TRBV3-2) and TRBJ2-1, with 10 bases aligning to TRBD2. V was pared by 4 bases and J by 6 bases, with 9 bases of the junction left unmatched. This CDR3 contains 16 residues. Germline lookup yields CDR1 LGHDT and CDR2 YNNKEL (reference sequence). The CDR3 DNA is TGTGCCAGCAGCCGCAGCGGGGGGGCTAGTGGCAATGAGCAGTTCTTC. Its protein is CASSRSGGASGNEQFF.

In its sample, this clone was seen once. This chain uses TRBV10-1 with TRBJ1-4; TRBD1 matches at 7 bases. This CDR3 has 15 residues. Germline V lookup: CDR1 WNHNN, CDR2 SYGVQD (reference sequence). Trimming took 0 bases from V and 8 from J; bases not matched to a gene: 6. This CDR3 is CASSESRDRLEKLFF. The CDR3 coding sequence is TGCGCCAGCAGTGAGTCGAGGGACAGACTCGAAAAACTGTTTTTT.

As concerns this clone: At one end the junction does not follow the germline gene, possibly because of a read error. The rearrangement joins TRBV6-2 or TRBV6-3 to TRBJ1-5; D gene ambiguous. Germline values: CDR1 MNHEY, CDR2 SVGEGT. This CDR3 region has 17 residues. The CDR3 reads CASSYYTTGYSNQPQHF. The CDR3, as DNA: TGTGCCAGCAGCTACTATACGACGGGATATAGCAATCAGCCCCAGCATTTT.

The V gene is TRBV30, the J gene TRBJ1-6; 7 positions agree with TRBD1. V trimming: 0 bases; J trimming: 9 bases; junction bases outside the gene matches: 5. The germline gives CDR1 GTSNPN, CDR2 SVGIG (reference sequence). This CDR3 has 14 residues. CDR3 sequence reads: CAWSVRRGPSPLHF. CDR3 bases: TGTGCCTGGAGTGTACGGAGGGGGCCTTCACCCCTCCACTTT.

The V gene is TRBV23-1, the J gene TRBJ1-5; 12 bases are a match to TRBD1. TRBV23-1 is flagged as an ORF with uncertain function. CDR3 length: 19 residues. The ends lost 0 bases at V and 0 bases at J; junction bases unmatched: 6. The CDR3 nucleotides are TGCGCCAGCAGTCAATCTGGGACAGGGGGCGGATATAGCAATCAGCCCCAGCATTTT. Residues: CASSQSGTGGGYSNQPQHF.

The J gene is TRBJ2-3, the V gene TRBV5-1, with D maybe TRBD2 (7 bases). CDR1 is SGHRS, CDR2 YFSETQ, per germline. V dropped 3 bases and J dropped 0 bases, with 11 bases sitting between them. The CDR3 consists of 15 residues. The CDR3 is CASSSGGASTDTQYF. Here the CDR3 DNA reads TGCGCCAGCAGCTCGGGGGGCGCTAGCACAGATACGCAGTATTTT.

V and J are TRBV27 and TRBJ2-7; possibly TRBD2 for D (6 bases). CDR1 is MNHEY and CDR2 is SMNVEV in the germline V gene (reference sequence). V lost 3 bases and J 7 bases, leaving 10 bases between the germline ends. This CDR3 comprises 12 residues. In DNA, the CDR3 is TGTGCCAGCAGTTTCCCCGGGGGTGAGCAGTACTTC. It translates to CASSFPGGEQYF.

The V and J genes are TRBV5-1 and TRBJ2-5; tentative D call: TRBD1 (5 bases). The CDR3 consists of 12 residues. Germline CDR1 SGHRS, CDR2 YFSETQ. V lost 5 bases and J 5 bases, leaving 10 bases between the germline ends. In nucleotides, the CDR3 is TGCGCCAGCAGAGGGGTGGGTGAGACCCAGTACTTC. Its protein is CASRGVGETQYF. Combining the CDR3 with reference TRBV5-1 and TRBJ2-5 gives the whole variable domain KAGVTQTPRYLIKTRGQQVTLSCSPISGHRSVSWYQQTPGQGLQFLFEYFSETQRNKGNFPGRFSGRQFSNSRSEMNVSTLELGDSALYLCASRGVGETQYFGPGTRLLVL.

The chain employs TRBV20-1 and TRBJ1-1; the D gene is possibly TRBD1 (5 bases). The CDR3 consists of 13 residues. V gave up 3 bases and J gave up 11 bases, with 19 bases separating them. Germline V gene sequence: CDR1 DFQATT, CDR2 SNEGSKA (reference sequence). Here the CDR3 DNA reads TGCAGTGCTAGTTGGGGACTCTCCAAGGGGGCTTTCTTT. Translated: CSASWGLSKGAFF.

The rearrangement uses TRBV12-3 or TRBV12-4 and TRBJ2-7; D gene uncertain. Trimming pared 6 bases from V and 4 bases from J, leaving 10 bases between. The CDR3 spans 12 residues. The CDR3 coding sequence is TGTGCCAGCAGCCCCACATCTTACGAGCAGTACTTC. It codes for CASSPTSYEQYF.

This sequence joins TRBV9 and TRBJ2-5; 8 nucleotides align to TRBD2. Germline V lookup: CDR1 SGDLS, CDR2 YYNGEE. V was pared by 3 bases and J by 4 bases, with 8 bases of the junction left unmatched. The CDR3 consists of 15 residues. DNA of the CDR3: TGTGCCAGCAGCGGTAGCGGGGCTGGGGGAGAGACCCAGTACTTC. Amino acid sequence: CASSGSGAGGETQYF.

V usage is TRBV30 and J usage is TRBJ2-5; 9 bases are a match to TRBD1. CDR1 and CDR2 from the germline V gene are GTSNPN and SVGIG (reference sequence). This CDR3 is built from 15 residues. Trimming took 4 bases from V and 5 from J; bases not matched to a gene: 11. CDR3 coding DNA: TGTGCCTGGACCCCGCCGGGACAGGGTTCGGAGACCCAGTACTTC. Its translation is CAWTPPGQGSETQYF.

The chain links TRBV29-1 to TRBJ1-2; 7 bases line up with TRBD1. The CDR3 consists of 12 residues. V shed 5 bases, J shed 3 bases, and the junction held 3 bases outside the gene matches. Germline V gene lookup returns CDR1 SQVTM and CDR2 ANQGSEA. CDR3 coding DNA: TGCAGCGTTATTACAGGGGACTATGGCTACACCTTC. This sequence encodes CSVITGDYGYTF.

This chain joins TRBV3-1 (or the pseudogene TRBV3-2) and TRBJ2-7, with a weak D call TRBD1 (7 bases). V lost 2 bases, J lost 3 bases, and 17 bases lay in between. CDR3 size: 16 residues. CDR1 and CDR2 from the germline V gene are LGHDT and YNNKEL (reference sequence). The CDR3 here is CASSQWAGQGVYEQYF. The CDR3 DNA reads TGTGCCAGCAGCCAATGGGCGGGGCAGGGGGTCTACGAGCAGTACTTC.